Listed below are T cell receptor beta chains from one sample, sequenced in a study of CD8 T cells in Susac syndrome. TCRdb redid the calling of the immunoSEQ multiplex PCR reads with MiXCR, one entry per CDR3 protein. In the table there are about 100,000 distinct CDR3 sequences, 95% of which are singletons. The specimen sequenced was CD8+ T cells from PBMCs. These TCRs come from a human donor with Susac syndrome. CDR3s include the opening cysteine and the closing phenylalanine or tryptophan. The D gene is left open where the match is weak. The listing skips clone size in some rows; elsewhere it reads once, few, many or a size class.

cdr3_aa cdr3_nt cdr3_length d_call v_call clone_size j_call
CASSQEGTGVMRSPLHF TGTGCCAGCAGCCAAGAAGGGACGGGGGTTATGAGGTCACCCCTCCACTTT 17 NA TRBV3-1 once TRBJ1-6
CASSLDRDFPNEQFF TGTGCCAGCAGCCTGGACCGGGACTTCCCAAATGAGCAGTTCTTC 15 NA TRBV7-3 NA TRBJ2-1
CASSLEGGTNEKLFF TGTGCCAGCAGCTTGGAGGGCGGAACTAATGAAAAACTGTTTTTT 15 NA TRBV5-4 NA TRBJ1-4
CASSLGQELFF TGCGCCAGCAGCTTGGGACAGGAGCTGTTTTTT 11 NA TRBV5-1 NA TRBJ2-2
CASSFAGVILENEQFF TGTGCCAGCAGTTTTGCGGGAGTGATATTGGAGAATGAGCAGTTCTTC 16 TRBD2 TRBV6-2/TRBV6-3 NA TRBJ2-1
CASSPLDRTSGENNEQFF TGTGCCAGCAGTCCCCTCGATCGGACTAGCGGGGAGAACAATGAGCAGTTCTTC 18 TRBD2 TRBV13 NA TRBJ2-1
CASSIKGPGTEAFF TGTGCCAGTAGTATAAAGGGTCCGGGCACTGAAGCTTTCTTT 14 NA TRBV19 NA TRBJ1-1
CSAREDRENQPQHF TGCAGTGCTAGAGAAGACAGGGAGAATCAGCCCCAGCATTTT 14 TRBD1 TRBV20-1 NA TRBJ1-5
CASSAPHTVGAQETQYF TGTGCCAGCAGTGCCCCACACACCGTGGGGGCTCAAGAGACCCAGTACTTC 17 NA TRBV25-1 NA TRBJ2-5
CATLRTGENYGYTF TGTGCCACCTTACGGACAGGGGAGAACTATGGCTACACCTTC 14 TRBD1 TRBV27 NA TRBJ1-2
CASKEGHDYGYTF TGTGCCAGCAAAGAGGGACATGATTATGGCTACACCTTC 13 NA TRBV6-5 once TRBJ1-2
CASSQGLRAYEQYF TGTGCCAGCAGCCAAGGGTTACGGGCCTACGAGCAGTACTTC 14 NA TRBV3-1 NA TRBJ2-7
CASSPTGGSAKNIQYF TGTGCCAGCAGCCCGACAGGGGGCTCGGCCAAAAACATTCAGTACTTC 16 TRBD1 TRBV7-3 NA TRBJ2-4
CASTPYRAKNIQYF TGTGCCAGCACCCCCTATCGAGCCAAAAACATTCAGTACTTC 14 NA TRBV12-3/TRBV12-4 NA TRBJ2-4
CASSYLETESSGANVLTF TGTGCCAGCAGTTATTTGGAGACAGAGAGCTCTGGGGCCAACGTCCTGACTTTC 18 NA TRBV6-5 once TRBJ2-6
CASSYSYSTGSVGYTF TGTGCCAGCAGTTATTCTTACTCCACAGGGAGCGTCGGCTACACCTTC 16 NA TRBV6-5 NA TRBJ1-2
CATSDLGTGPNTGELFF TGTGCCACCAGTGATTTGGGAACAGGTCCTAACACCGGGGAGCTGTTTTTT 17 NA TRBV24-1 NA TRBJ2-2
CASSLGQTTDTQYF TGTGCCAGCAGCTTAGGACAAACCACAGATACGCAGTATTTT 14 NA TRBV7-2 NA TRBJ2-3
CASSFVNTQYF TGTGCCAGCAGTTTTGTAAATACGCAGTATTTT 11 NA TRBV12-3/TRBV12-4 NA TRBJ2-3
CASSFLDRGTEAFF TGTGCCAGCAGCTTTCTCGACAGGGGGACTGAAGCTTTCTTT 14 TRBD1 TRBV5-4 NA TRBJ1-1
CASSPGGTGSYEQYF TGTGCCAGCAGCCCAGGGGGGACAGGGTCCTACGAGCAGTACTTC 15 TRBD1 TRBV4-2 once TRBJ2-7
CASSQGSGSTQETQYF TGTGCCAGCAGCCAAGGGAGCGGTTCTACTCAAGAGACCCAGTACTTC 16 NA TRBV14 NA TRBJ2-5
CASSQDEREGRKTQYF TGTGCCAGCAGCCAAGATGAGCGGGAGGGCCGAAAGACCCAGTACTTC 16 TRBD2 TRBV14 NA TRBJ2-5
CASSRSYGEQYF TGTGCCAGCAGCCGGTCTTACGGGGAGCAGTACTTC 12 NA TRBV4-2 once TRBJ2-7
CASSFRPSEQYF TGTGCCAGCAGCTTCAGGCCAAGCGAGCAGTACTTC 12 NA TRBV7-9 NA TRBJ2-7
CASSASPWREASYEQYF TGTGCCAGCAGCGCCTCTCCATGGCGGGAGGCCTCCTACGAGCAGTACTTC 17 TRBD2 TRBV9 NA TRBJ2-7
CSASDGSYNEQFF TGCAGTGCTAGTGACGGCTCCTACAATGAGCAGTTCTTC 13 NA TRBV20-1 NA TRBJ2-1
CASSLGQVYEQYF TGTGCCAGCAGTTTGGGACAAGTCTACGAGCAGTACTTC 13 NA TRBV12-3/TRBV12-4 NA TRBJ2-7
CASSRGQMNTEAFF TGTGCCAGCTCACGGGGACAGATGAACACTGAAGCTTTCTTT 14 TRBD1 TRBV18 NA TRBJ1-1
CATSREIREGTDTQYF TGTGCCACCAGCAGAGAGATTCGGGAGGGCACAGATACGCAGTATTTT 16 TRBD2 TRBV15 NA TRBJ2-3
CASSLAGGPDTQYF TGTGCCAGCAGTTTAGCGGGAGGGCCTGATACGCAGTATTTT 14 TRBD2 TRBV28 NA TRBJ2-3
CASSQAGVTEAFF TGTGCCAGCAGCCAAGCGGGGGTCACTGAAGCTTTCTTT 13 NA TRBV7-6 once TRBJ1-1
CASTTDPETYEQYF TGTGCCAGCACCACAGACCCCGAAACCTACGAGCAGTACTTC 14 NA TRBV11-2 NA TRBJ2-7
CASSQAGGVSYEQYF TGTGCCAGCAGCCAAGCCGGGGGAGTCTCCTACGAGCAGTACTTC 15 NA TRBV4-2 NA TRBJ2-7
CASSALTDKAFF TGTGCCAGCAGCGCCCTGACAGACAAAGCTTTCTTT 12 NA TRBV2 NA TRBJ1-1
CASRGGDPYEQYF TGTGCCAGCAGAGGTGGGGATCCCTACGAGCAGTACTTC 13 NA TRBV11-2 NA TRBJ2-7
CASSLPGAYEQYF TGTGCCAGCAGCTTACCGGGGGCGTACGAGCAGTACTTC 13 NA TRBV7-9 NA TRBJ2-7
CASSRRPQSYGYTF TGTGCCAGCAGCCGTCGACCCCAAAGCTATGGCTACACCTTC 14 NA TRBV7-8 NA TRBJ1-2
CASSPRTGSHEQFF TGTGCCAGCAGCCCCCGGACAGGGAGCCATGAGCAGTTCTTC 14 TRBD1 TRBV7-9 NA TRBJ2-1
CASSQTRRVDTEAFF TGTGCCAGCAGCCAGACTAGACGGGTAGACACTGAAGCTTTCTTT 15 NA TRBV6-5 NA TRBJ1-1
CASATQLGGANVLTF TGTGCCAGCGCCACCCAGTTAGGTGGGGCCAACGTCCTGACTTTC 15 NA TRBV9 NA TRBJ2-6
CASSSTAGPGGSPLHF TGTGCCAGCAGTTCGACGGCGGGTCCGGGGGGTTCACCCCTCCACTTT 16 NA TRBV12-3/TRBV12-4 NA TRBJ1-6
CASSNSGLEGTQYF TGTGCCAGCAGTAACTCAGGGCTCGAGGGGACCCAGTACTTC 14 NA TRBV12-3/TRBV12-4 NA TRBJ2-5
CASSPRTGPLVLTF TGTGCCAGCAGCCCTAGGACAGGCCCGCTCGTCCTGACTTTC 14 TRBD1 TRBV7-9 NA TRBJ2-6
CASSQVQSKVNYGYTF TGTGCCAGCAGCCAAGTCCAGTCGAAGGTTAACTATGGCTACACCTTC 16 NA TRBV14 once TRBJ1-2
CASSSGQDWGPEAFF TGTGCCAGCAGTTCGGGACAGGACTGGGGGCCTGAAGCTTTCTTT 15 TRBD1 TRBV6-5 NA TRBJ1-1
CASSFAGSNQPQHF TGTGCCAGCAGTTTTGCGGGTAGCAATCAGCCCCAGCATTTT 14 NA TRBV12-3/TRBV12-4 NA TRBJ1-5
CSVVSGLAGLSYEQYF TGCAGCGTTGTGAGTGGTCTAGCGGGACTATCCTACGAGCAGTACTTC 16 TRBD2 TRBV29-1 NA TRBJ2-7